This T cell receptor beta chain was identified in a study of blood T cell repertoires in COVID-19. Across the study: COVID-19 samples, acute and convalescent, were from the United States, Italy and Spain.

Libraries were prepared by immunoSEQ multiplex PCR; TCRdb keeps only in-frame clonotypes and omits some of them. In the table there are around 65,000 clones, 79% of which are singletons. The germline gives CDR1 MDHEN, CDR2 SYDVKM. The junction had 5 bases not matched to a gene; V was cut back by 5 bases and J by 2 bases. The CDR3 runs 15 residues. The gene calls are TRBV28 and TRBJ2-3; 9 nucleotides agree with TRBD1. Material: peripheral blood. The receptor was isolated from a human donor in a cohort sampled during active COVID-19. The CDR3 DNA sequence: TGTGCCAGCAGTGGGACAGGGTTCTTCACAGATACGCAGTATTTT. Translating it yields CASSGTGFFTDTQYF.